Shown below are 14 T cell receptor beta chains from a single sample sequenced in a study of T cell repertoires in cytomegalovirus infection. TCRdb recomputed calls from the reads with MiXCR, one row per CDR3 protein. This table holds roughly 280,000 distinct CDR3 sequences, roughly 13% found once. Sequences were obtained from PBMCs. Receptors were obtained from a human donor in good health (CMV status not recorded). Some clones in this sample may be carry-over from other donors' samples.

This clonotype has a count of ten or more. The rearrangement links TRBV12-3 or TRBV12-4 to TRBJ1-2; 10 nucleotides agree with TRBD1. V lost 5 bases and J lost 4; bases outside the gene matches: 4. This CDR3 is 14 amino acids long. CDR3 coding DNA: TGTGCCAGCAGTGGGACAGGGGCGGGCTATGGCTACACCTTC. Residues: CASSGTGAGYGYTF.

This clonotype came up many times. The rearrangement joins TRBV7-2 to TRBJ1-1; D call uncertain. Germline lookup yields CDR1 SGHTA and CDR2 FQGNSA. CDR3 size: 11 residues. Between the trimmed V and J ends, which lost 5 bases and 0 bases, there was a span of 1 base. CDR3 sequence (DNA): TGTGCCAGCAGCGTGAACACTGAAGCTTTCTTT. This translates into CASSVNTEAFF.

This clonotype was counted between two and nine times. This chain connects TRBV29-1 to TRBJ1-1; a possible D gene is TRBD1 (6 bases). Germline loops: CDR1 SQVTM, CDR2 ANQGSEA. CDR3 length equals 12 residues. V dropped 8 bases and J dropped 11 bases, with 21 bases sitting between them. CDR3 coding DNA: TGCAGCTTTACCGGGACATATGGGACGGCTTTCTTT. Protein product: CSFTGTYGTAFF. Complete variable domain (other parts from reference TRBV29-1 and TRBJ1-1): SAVISQKPSRDICQRGTSLTIQCQVDSQVTMMFWYRQQPGQSLTLIATANQGSEATYESGFVIDKFPISRPNLTFSTLTVSNMSPEDSSIYLCSFTGTYGTAFFGQGTRLTVV.

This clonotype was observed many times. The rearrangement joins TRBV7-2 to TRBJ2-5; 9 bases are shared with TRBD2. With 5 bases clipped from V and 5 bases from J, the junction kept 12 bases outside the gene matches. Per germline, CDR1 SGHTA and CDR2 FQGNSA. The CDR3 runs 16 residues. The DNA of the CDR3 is TGTGCCAGCAGCCGTATAGCGGGAGTGGGGCTGGAGACCCAGTACTTC. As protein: CASSRIAGVGLETQYF.

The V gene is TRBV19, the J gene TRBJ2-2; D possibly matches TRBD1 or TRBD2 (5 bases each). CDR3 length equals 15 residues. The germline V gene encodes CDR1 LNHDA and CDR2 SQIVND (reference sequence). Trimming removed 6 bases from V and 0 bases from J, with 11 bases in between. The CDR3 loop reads CASRSGLANTGELFF. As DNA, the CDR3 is TGTGCCAGTAGGTCGGGGCTGGCGAACACCGGGGAGCTGTTTTTT.

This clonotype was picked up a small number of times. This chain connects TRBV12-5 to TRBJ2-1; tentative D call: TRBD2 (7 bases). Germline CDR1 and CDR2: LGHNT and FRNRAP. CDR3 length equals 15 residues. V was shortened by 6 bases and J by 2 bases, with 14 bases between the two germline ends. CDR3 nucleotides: TGTGCTAGTGGCCTCTCGCGGGGGCCCTACAATGAGCAGTTCTTC. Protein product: CASGLSRGPYNEQFF.

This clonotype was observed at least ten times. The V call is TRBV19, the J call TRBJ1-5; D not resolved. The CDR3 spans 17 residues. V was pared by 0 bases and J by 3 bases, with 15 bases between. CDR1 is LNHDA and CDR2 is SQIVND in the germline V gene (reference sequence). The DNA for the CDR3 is TGTGCCAGTAGTATAGAGGTTGCCTTAGCATCCAATCAGCCCCAGCATTTT. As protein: CASSIEVALASNQPQHF.

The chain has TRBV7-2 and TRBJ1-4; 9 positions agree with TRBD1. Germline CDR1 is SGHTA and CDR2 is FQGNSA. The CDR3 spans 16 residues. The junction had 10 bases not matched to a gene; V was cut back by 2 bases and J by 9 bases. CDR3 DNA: TGTGCCAGCAGCTTATCATCGACAGGGGGACGGAAAAAACTGTTTTTT. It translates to CASSLSSTGGRKKLFF.

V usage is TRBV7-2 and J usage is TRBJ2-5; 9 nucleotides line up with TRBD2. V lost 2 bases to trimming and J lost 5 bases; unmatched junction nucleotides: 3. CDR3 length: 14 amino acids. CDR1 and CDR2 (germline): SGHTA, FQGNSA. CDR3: CASSLMLAGETQYF. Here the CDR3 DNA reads TGTGCCAGCAGCTTAATGCTAGCGGGGGAGACCCAGTACTTC.

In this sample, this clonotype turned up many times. This CDR3 reads CASSLYRQETQYF. Written as DNA, the CDR3 is TGTGCCAGCAGTTTGTACAGACAAGAGACCCAGTACTTC. This chain connects TRBV12-3 or TRBV12-4 to TRBJ2-5; D not resolved. The CDR3 length is 13 residues. The ends were cut back, 3 bases at V and 2 bases at J, with 7 bases in the middle.

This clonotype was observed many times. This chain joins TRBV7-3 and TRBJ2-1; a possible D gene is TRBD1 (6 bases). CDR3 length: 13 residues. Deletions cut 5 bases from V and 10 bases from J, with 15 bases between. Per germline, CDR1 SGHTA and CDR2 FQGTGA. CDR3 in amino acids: CASSANRDGEQFF. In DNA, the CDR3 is TGTGCCAGCAGCGCTAACAGGGACGGCGAGCAGTTCTTC.

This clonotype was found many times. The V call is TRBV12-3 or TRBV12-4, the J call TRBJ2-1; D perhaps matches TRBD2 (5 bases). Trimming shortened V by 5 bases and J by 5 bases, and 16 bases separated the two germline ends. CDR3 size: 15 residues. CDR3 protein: CASSRLANVNNEQFF. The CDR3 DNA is TGTGCCAGCAGTAGGCTAGCTAACGTTAACAATGAGCAGTTCTTC.

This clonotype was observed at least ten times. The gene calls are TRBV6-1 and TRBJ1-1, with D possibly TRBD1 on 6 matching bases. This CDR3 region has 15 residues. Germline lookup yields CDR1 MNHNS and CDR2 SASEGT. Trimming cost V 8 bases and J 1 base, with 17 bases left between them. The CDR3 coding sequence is TGTGCCAGCCGAGTCTCCGGGACACAGAACACTGAAGCTTTCTTT. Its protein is CASRVSGTQNTEAFF.

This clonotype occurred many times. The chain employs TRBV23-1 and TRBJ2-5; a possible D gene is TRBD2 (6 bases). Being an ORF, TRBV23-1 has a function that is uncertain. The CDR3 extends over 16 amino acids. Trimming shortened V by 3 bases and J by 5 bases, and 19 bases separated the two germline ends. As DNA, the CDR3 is TGCGCCAGCAGTCAGAGCGGGTGGCAGGGATGTGAGACCCAGTACTTC. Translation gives CASSQSGWQGCETQYF.